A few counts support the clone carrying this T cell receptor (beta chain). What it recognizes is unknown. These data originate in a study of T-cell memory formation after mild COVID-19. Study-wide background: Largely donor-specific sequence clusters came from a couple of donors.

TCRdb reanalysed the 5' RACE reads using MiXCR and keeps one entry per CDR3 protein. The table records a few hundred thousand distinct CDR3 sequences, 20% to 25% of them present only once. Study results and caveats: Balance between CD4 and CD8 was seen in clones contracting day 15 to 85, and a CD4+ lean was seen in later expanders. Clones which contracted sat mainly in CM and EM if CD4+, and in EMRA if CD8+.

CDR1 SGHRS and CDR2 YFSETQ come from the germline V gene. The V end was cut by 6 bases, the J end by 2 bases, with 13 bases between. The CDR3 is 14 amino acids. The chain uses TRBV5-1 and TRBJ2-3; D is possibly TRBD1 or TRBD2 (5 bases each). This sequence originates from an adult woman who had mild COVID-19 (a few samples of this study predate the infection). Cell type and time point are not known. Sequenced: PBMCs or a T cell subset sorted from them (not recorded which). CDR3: CASTKGTATDTQYF. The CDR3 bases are TGCGCCAGCACGAAAGGGACGGCCACAGATACGCAGTATTTT.